The 26 T cell receptor beta chains below were found in one sample sequenced in a study of blood T cells in healthy people across ages. A J-beta primer mix and a sample-barcoded 5' primer were used in a second PCR of about 7 to 12 cycles. TCRdb itself ran the 5' RACE reads through MiXCR, one entry per CDR3 protein. Seen here are 1.5 million to 2 million distinct CDR3 sequences, around half observed once, and the top ten hold 2% to 2.5%. The specimen sequenced was blood. The receptors were gathered from a woman between 35 and 50 years old in good health.

The gene calls are TRBV7-4 and TRBJ1-5; tentative D call: TRBD1 (5 bases). The V end lost 4 bases, the J end lost 3 bases, and 19 bases lay between the germline ends. The CDR3 covers 17 residues. Germline V gives CDR1 SGHVT, CDR2 SQSDAQ. The CDR3 reads CASSCRRGRVANQPQHF. CDR3 DNA: TGTGCCAGCAGCTGTCGGAGGGGCAGGGTGGCCAATCAGCCCCAGCATTTT.

About this clonotype itself: A read error may account for a junction end that differs from germline. The rearrangement uses TRBV6-2 or TRBV6-3 and TRBJ2-5; 8 nucleotides line up with TRBD1. CDR1 and CDR2 from the germline V gene are MNHEY and SVGEGT. The CDR3 contains 15 residues. The CDR3: CASSYGQGWRESQYF. CDR3 sequence (DNA): TGTGCCAGCAGTTACGGACAGGGCTGGAGAGAGTCCCAGTACTTC.

This clonotype was observed a handful of times. The V call is TRBV9, the J call TRBJ2-7; 8 bases are shared with TRBD1. Looked up from germline, CDR1 is SGDLS and CDR2 is YYNGEE. There are 14 residues in the CDR3. With V trimmed by 0 bases and J by 5 bases, 4 bases remained unmatched. CDR3 DNA: TGTGCCAGCAGCGTAGCAGGGGGCATCGACGAGCAGTACTTC. This encodes CASSVAGGIDEQYF.

The rearrangement uses TRBV20-1 and TRBJ2-3, with D maybe TRBD1 (6 bases). There are 12 residues in the CDR3. With 3 bases removed from V and 7 bases from J, the gap between germline ends came to 11 bases. The V gene's germline CDR1 is DFQATT and CDR2 SNEGSKA (reference sequence). CDR3 bases: TGCAGTGCTAGGCACAGGGTAAATACGCAGTATTTT. Protein: CSARHRVNTQYF.

The table lists this clonotype with a few counts. The chain combines TRBV3-1 with TRBJ2-7; TRBD2 matches at 10 bases. Germline CDR1 and CDR2: LGHDT and YNNKEL (reference sequence). The V gene end was trimmed by 4 bases and the J gene end by 4 bases; junction bases not matched to a gene: 7. The CDR3 contains 15 residues. CDR3 amino acids: CASSPSGGAKYEQYF. CDR3 coding DNA: TGTGCCAGCAGCCCCAGCGGGGGGGCTAAGTACGAGCAGTACTTC.

The chain combines TRBV7-2 with TRBJ2-4, with 9 bases aligning to TRBD1. Looked up from germline, CDR1 is SGHTA and CDR2 is FQGNSA. The CDR3 is made up of 13 amino acids. V lost 4 bases, J lost 15 bases, and 10 bases stayed unmatched. The CDR3 bases are TGTGCCAGCAGCTCCCGGGACAGGGATGCGGCGTACTTC. As protein: CASSSRDRDAAYF. The complete variable domain, with remaining parts taken from reference TRBV7-2 and TRBJ2-4, reads GAGVSQSPSNKVTEKGKDVELRCDPISGHTALYWYRQSLGQGLEFLIYFQGNSAPDKSGLPSDRFSAERTGGSVSTLTIQRTQQEDSAVYLCASSSRDRDAAYFGAGTRLSVL.

This clonotype was seen repeatedly, ten times or more. The chain carries TRBV6-5 and TRBJ1-6; D possibly corresponds to TRBD1 (6 bases). V dropped 2 bases and J dropped 8 bases, with 19 bases sitting between them. The CDR3 totals 17 residues. The V gene's germline CDR1 is MNHEY and CDR2 SVGAGI. The CDR3 here is CASSYPPGGLLDSPLHF. The CDR3 coding sequence is TGTGCCAGCAGTTACCCTCCCGGGGGGCTCCTCGATTCACCCCTCCACTTT.

The V call is TRBV28, the J call TRBJ2-5; the match to TRBD1 covers 11 bases. The J call is in doubt because the DNA end fits TRBJ2-7 better. Germline CDR1 is MDHEN and CDR2 is SYDVKM. This CDR3 is 15 amino acids long. In nucleotides, the CDR3 is TGTGCCAGCAACTCTAGGGGACAGGGGGCCTACGAGCAGTACTTC. This gives the protein CASNSRGQGAYEQYF.

The chain has TRBV20-1 and TRBJ2-3, with TRBD2 matching over 7 bases. This CDR3 has 15 amino acids. The germline V gene encodes CDR1 DFQATT and CDR2 SNEGSKA (reference sequence). V trimming: 2 bases; J trimming: 0 bases; junction bases outside the gene matches: 5. The CDR3 sequence is CSARKSSGSTDTQYF. CDR3 nucleotides: TGCAGTGCTAGAAAGTCTAGCGGTAGCACAGATACGCAGTATTTT.

The chain is built from TRBV7-8 and TRBJ2-1, with D perhaps matching TRBD2 (7 bases). The CDR3 runs 13 residues. The germline V gene encodes CDR1 SGHVS and CDR2 FQNEAQ. V was shortened by 7 bases and J by 7 bases, with 14 bases between the two germline ends. The CDR3 loop is CASKEGGVNEQFF. In nucleotides, the CDR3 is TGTGCCAGCAAGGAGGGGGGGGTAAATGAGCAGTTCTTC.

The chain couples TRBV20-1 to TRBJ2-1; 11 bases are shared with TRBD2. The CDR3 spans 19 residues. Germline CDR1 is DFQATT and CDR2 is SNEGSKA (reference sequence). J lost 5 bases, V lost 1 base, and 16 bases had no gene match. CDR3 bases: TGCAGTGCTAGAGGGCTCAGGGGGCTACTAGCGGGGGACAACAATGAGCAGTTCTTC. Amino acid sequence: CSARGLRGLLAGDNNEQFF.

This clonotype was detected ten times or more. This sequence joins TRBV7-2 and TRBJ2-5, with TRBD2 matching over 10 bases. CDR3 length equals 13 residues. Germline V lookup: CDR1 SGHTA, CDR2 FQGNSA. With 4 bases clipped from V and 4 bases from J, the junction kept 0 bases outside the gene matches. CDR3 protein: CASSSSGGETQYF. The CDR3 DNA reads TGTGCCAGCAGCTCTAGCGGGGGAGAGACCCAGTACTTC.

V is TRBV4-1 and J is TRBJ2-5; D ambiguous. CDR1 is MGHRA and CDR2 is YSYEKL in the germline V gene. Trimming stripped 1 base from V and 3 bases from J, with 6 bases between. The CDR3 has 13 residues. CDR3 in amino acids: CASSQVNEETQYF. As DNA, the CDR3 is TGCGCCAGCAGCCAAGTTAATGAAGAGACCCAGTACTTC.

The V call is TRBV15, the J call TRBJ2-7; D remains ambiguous. Germline CDR1 is LNHNV and CDR2 is YYDKDF (reference sequence). V was clipped by 1 base and J by 6 bases, with 7 bases between them. The CDR3 runs to 12 residues. The CDR3 sequence: CATSRAPSEQYF. The CDR3 nucleotides read TGTGCCACCAGCAGAGCCCCGTCCGAGCAGTACTTC.

A remark on this clonotype: Compared with germline, one end of the junction differs, possibly owing to a read error. The gene calls are TRBV6-2 or TRBV6-3 and TRBJ2-1; 11 positions match TRBD2. CDR1 MNHEY and CDR2 SVGEGT come from the germline V gene. CDR3 size: 17 residues. The CDR3 sequence: CAISWLAGGQGHEEQFF. In nucleotides, the CDR3 is TGTGCCATCAGTTGGCTAGCGGGGGGACAGGGTCACGAAGAGCAGTTCTTC.

The chain carries TRBV20-1 and TRBJ1-2; no reliable D call. The CDR3 totals 15 residues. Germline-derived CDR1 and CDR2 are DFQATT and SNEGSKA (reference sequence). Trimming took 1 base from V and 4 from J, leaving 16 bases between them. CDR3: CSARASQRLFYGYTF. CDR3 bases: TGCAGTGCTAGAGCATCCCAACGGCTGTTCTATGGCTACACCTTC.

The chain couples TRBV29-1 to TRBJ2-1, with D possibly TRBD1 on 6 matching bases. This CDR3 region has 13 residues. The V end lost 7 bases, the J end lost 2 bases, and 12 bases lay between the germline ends. Germline V gene sequence: CDR1 SQVTM, CDR2 ANQGSEA. The chain's CDR3 is CSGTRTAYNEQFF. The CDR3, as DNA: TGCAGCGGGACCCGGACAGCCTACAATGAGCAGTTCTTC.

The CDR3 DNA is TGTGCCAGCAGCACAGGGGGCAATGGCTACACCTTC. Its translation: CASSTGGNGYTF. This chain joins TRBV7-9 and TRBJ1-2; 9 positions agree with TRBD1. This CDR3 is 12 amino acids long. Trimming at V came to 5 bases and at J to 6 bases, leaving 1 base not matched to a gene. Germline V lookup: CDR1 SEHNR, CDR2 FQNEAQ (reference sequence).

V and J are TRBV9 and TRBJ2-1; 8 bases fit TRBD2. This CDR3 is 15 amino acids long. V shed 0 bases, J shed 4 bases, and the junction held 3 bases outside the gene matches. Germline values: CDR1 SGDLS, CDR2 YYNGEE. The CDR3 sequence is CASSVDSGVYNEQFF. CDR3 coding DNA: TGTGCCAGCAGCGTAGATAGCGGGGTATACAATGAGCAGTTCTTC.

The V gene is TRBV7-8, the J gene TRBJ2-5, with 10 bases aligning to TRBD2. Trimming at V came to 5 bases and at J to 2 bases, leaving 5 bases not matched to a gene. This CDR3 is 15 amino acids long. The germline V gene encodes CDR1 SGHVS and CDR2 FQNEAQ. CDR3 DNA sequence: TGTGCCAGCAGCCAGAGCGGGAGGGGACAAGAGACCCAGTACTTC. It translates to CASSQSGRGQETQYF.

V and J are TRBV20-1 and TRBJ2-3, with D tentatively TRBD1 (6 bases). Between the trimmed V and J ends, which lost 8 bases and 4 bases, there was a span of 13 bases. The CDR3 contains 12 residues. The germline V gene has CDR1 DFQATT and CDR2 SNEGSKA (reference sequence). In DNA, the CDR3 is TGCAGTCCACCCCAGGGGCCAGATACGCAGTATTTT. It codes for CSPPQGPDTQYF.

V and J are TRBV7-2 and TRBJ2-3; no clear D gene. Trimming removed 2 bases at V and 2 bases at J, with 11 bases between. This CDR3 contains 15 residues. Germline values: CDR1 SGHTA, CDR2 FQGNSA. DNA of the CDR3: TGTGCCAGCAGCTTAAGAACTTCAAACACAGATACGCAGTATTTT. It codes for CASSLRTSNTDTQYF.

The chain is built from TRBV20-1 and TRBJ1-6; no clear D. CDR3 length: 15 residues. Trimming cost V 0 bases and J 7 bases, with 13 bases left between them. Germline V gene data show CDR1 as DFQATT and CDR2 as SNEGSKA (reference sequence). CDR3: CSARDLGLSNSPLHF. In DNA form, the CDR3 reads TGCAGTGCTAGAGATCTCGGACTTTCAAATTCACCCCTCCACTTT.

The chain links TRBV5-1 to TRBJ1-1; D gene uncertain. V lost 0 bases and J 7 bases, leaving 10 bases between the germline ends. This CDR3 has 13 amino acids. Germline CDR1 and CDR2: SGHRS and YFSETQ. This CDR3 is CASSLVANDEAFF. CDR3 coding DNA: TGCGCCAGCAGCTTGGTGGCGAACGATGAAGCTTTCTTT.

This clonotype was seen a few times. V and J are TRBV4-3 and TRBJ2-7; the D gene is possibly TRBD1 (7 bases). V gave up 1 base and J gave up 2 bases, with 15 bases separating them. Germline V gene sequence: CDR1 LGHNA, CDR2 YSLEER. The CDR3 has 16 amino acids. The CDR3 loop is CASSQGRTGEAYEQYF. The CDR3 DNA follows: TGCGCCAGCAGCCAAGGAAGAACAGGGGAGGCCTACGAGCAGTACTTC.

This clonotype was recorded many times. The chain joins TRBV20-1 to TRBJ2-1; 13 bases agree with TRBD2. V trimming: 0 bases; J trimming: 11 bases; junction bases outside the gene matches: 7. Germline loops: CDR1 DFQATT, CDR2 SNEGSKA (reference sequence). The CDR3 is 15 residues long. As DNA, the CDR3 is TGCAGTGCTAGAGAGACTAGCGGGGGGACTATAAAGCAGTTCTTC. It codes for CSARETSGGTIKQFF.